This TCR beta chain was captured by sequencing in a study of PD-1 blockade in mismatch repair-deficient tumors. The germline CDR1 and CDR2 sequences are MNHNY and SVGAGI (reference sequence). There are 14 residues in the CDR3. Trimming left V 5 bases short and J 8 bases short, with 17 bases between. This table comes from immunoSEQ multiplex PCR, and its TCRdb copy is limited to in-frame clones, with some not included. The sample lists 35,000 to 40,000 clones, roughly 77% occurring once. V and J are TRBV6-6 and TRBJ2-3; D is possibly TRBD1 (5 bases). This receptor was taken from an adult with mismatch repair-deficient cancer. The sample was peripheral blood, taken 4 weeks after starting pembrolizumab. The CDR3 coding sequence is TGTGCCAGCAGTCGAGGCCAGGGCTGGGGTACGCAGTATTTT. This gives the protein CASSRGQGWGTQYF.